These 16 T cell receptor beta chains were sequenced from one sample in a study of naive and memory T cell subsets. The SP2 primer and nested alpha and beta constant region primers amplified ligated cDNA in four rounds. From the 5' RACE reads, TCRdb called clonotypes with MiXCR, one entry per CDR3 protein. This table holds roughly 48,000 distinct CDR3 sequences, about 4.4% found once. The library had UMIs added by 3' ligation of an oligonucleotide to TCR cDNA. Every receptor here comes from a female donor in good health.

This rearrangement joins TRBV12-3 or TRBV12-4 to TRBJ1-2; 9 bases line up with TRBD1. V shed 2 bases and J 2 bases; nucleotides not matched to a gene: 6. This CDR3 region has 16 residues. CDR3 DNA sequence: TGTGCCAGCAGTTTAAGCGGGACAGGGTTGAACTATGGCTACACCTTC. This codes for CASSLSGTGLNYGYTF.

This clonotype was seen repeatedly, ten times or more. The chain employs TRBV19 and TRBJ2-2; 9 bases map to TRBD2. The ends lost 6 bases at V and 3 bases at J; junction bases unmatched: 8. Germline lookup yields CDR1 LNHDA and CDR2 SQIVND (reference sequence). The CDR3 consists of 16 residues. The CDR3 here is CASRGGRAADTGELFF. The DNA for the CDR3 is TGTGCCAGTAGGGGCGGGAGGGCCGCGGACACCGGGGAGCTGTTTTTT.

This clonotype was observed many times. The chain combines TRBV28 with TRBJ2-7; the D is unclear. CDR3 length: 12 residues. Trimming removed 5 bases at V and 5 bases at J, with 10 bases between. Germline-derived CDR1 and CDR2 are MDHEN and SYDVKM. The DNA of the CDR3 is TGTGCCAGCAGTCTGTCGCAGAACGAGCAGTACTTC. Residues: CASSLSQNEQYF. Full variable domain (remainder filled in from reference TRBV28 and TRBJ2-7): DVKVTQSSRYLVKRTGEKVFLECVQDMDHENMFWYRQDPGLGLRLIYFSYDVKMKEKGDIPEGYSVSREKKERFSLILESASTNQTSMYLCASSLSQNEQYFGPGTRLTVT.

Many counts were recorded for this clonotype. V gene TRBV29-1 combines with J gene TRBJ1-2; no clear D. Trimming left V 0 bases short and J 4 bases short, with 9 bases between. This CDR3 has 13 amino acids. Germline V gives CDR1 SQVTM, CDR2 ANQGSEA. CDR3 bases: TGCAGCGTTGAAGATGAACGTTTCTATGGCTACACCTTC. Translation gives CSVEDERFYGYTF.

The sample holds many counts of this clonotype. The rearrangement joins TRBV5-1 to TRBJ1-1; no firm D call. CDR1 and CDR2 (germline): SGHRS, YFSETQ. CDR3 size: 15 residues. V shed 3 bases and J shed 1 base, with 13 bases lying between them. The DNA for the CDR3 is TGCGCCAGCAGCTCGTACATCCGTTCGAACACTGAAGCTTTCTTT. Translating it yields CASSSYIRSNTEAFF.

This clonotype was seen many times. CDR3 amino acids: CASRISGRVADTQYF. The CDR3 DNA sequence: TGTGCCAGCAGGATTAGCGGGAGGGTGGCAGATACGCAGTATTTT. The chain links TRBV27 to TRBJ2-3, with 11 positions matching TRBD2. Trimming cost V 6 bases and J 4 bases; bases outside gene matches: 6. The V gene's germline CDR1 is MNHEY and CDR2 SMNVEV (reference sequence). The CDR3 loop spans 15 amino acids.

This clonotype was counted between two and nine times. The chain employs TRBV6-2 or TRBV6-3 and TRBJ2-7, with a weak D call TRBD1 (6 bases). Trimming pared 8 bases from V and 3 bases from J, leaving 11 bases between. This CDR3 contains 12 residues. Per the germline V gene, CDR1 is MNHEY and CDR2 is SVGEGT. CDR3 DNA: TGTGCCAGCCAGGGGAGTAGCTACGAGCAGTACTTC. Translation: CASQGSSYEQYF.

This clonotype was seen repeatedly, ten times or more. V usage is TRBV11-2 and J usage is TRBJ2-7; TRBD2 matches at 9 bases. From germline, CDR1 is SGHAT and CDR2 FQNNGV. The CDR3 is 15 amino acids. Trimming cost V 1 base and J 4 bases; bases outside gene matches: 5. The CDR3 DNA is TGTGCCAGCAGCTTAGTGGCGGGAGGGCGATACGAGCAGTACTTC. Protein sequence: CASSLVAGGRYEQYF. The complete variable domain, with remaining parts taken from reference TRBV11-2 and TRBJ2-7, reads EAGVAQSPRYKIIEKRQSVAFWCNPISGHATLYWYQQILGQGPKLLIQFQNNGVVDDSQLPKDRFSAERLKGVDSTLKIQPAKLEDSAVYLCASSLVAGGRYEQYFGPGTRLTVT.

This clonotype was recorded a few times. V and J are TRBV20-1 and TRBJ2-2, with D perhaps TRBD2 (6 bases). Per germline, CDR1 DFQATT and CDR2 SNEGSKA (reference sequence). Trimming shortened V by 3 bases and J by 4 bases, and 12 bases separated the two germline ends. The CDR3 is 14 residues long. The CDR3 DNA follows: TGCAGTGCTAGTGGGGGGACCGGCACCGGGGAGCTGTTTTTT. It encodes CSASGGTGTGELFF.

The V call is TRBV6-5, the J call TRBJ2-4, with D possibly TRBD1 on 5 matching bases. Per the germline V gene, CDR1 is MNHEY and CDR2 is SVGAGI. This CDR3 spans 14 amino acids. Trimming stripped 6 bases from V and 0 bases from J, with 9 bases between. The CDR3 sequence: CASRGLLAKNIQYF. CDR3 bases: TGTGCCAGCAGGGGGCTACTAGCCAAAAACATTCAGTACTTC.

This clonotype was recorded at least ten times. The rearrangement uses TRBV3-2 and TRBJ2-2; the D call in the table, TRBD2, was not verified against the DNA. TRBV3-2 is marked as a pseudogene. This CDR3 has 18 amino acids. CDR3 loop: CASSQDWGLAGNTGELFF. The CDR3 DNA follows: TGTGCCAGCAGCCAAGATTGGGGACTAGCGGGAAACACCGGGGAGCTGTTTTTT.

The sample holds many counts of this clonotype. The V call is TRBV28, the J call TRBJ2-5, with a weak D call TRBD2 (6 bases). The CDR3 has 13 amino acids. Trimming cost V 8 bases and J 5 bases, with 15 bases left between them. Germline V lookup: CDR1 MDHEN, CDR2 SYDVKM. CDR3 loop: CASQLGSRETQYF. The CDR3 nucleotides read TGTGCCAGCCAGCTCGGGAGTCGGGAGACCCAGTACTTC.

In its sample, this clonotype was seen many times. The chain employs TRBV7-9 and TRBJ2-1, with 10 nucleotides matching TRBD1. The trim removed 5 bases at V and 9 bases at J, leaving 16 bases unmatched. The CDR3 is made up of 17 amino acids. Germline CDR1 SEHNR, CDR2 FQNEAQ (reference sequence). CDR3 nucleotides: TGTGCCAGCAGCCGGGGCCTTGGACAGGGGGAATTTGGTGAGCAGTTCTTC. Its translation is CASSRGLGQGEFGEQFF.

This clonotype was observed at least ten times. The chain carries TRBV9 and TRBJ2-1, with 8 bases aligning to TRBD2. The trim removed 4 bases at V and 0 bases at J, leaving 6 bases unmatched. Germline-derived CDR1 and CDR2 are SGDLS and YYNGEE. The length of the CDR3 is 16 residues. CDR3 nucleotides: TGTGCCAGCAGCCCACTAGCGGTTAGCTCCTACAATGAGCAGTTCTTC. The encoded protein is CASSPLAVSSYNEQFF.

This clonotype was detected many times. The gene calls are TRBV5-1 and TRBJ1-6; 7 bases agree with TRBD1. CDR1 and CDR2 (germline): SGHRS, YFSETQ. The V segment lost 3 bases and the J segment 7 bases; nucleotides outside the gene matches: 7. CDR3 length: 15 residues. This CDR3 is CASSWQGTANSPLHF. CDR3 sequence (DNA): TGCGCCAGCAGCTGGCAGGGGACAGCCAATTCACCCCTCCACTTT.

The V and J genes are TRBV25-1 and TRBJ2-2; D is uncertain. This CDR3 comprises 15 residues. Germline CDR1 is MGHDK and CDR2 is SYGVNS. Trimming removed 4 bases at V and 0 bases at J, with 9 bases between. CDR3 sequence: CASSGGKSNTGELFF. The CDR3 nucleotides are TGTGCCAGCAGTGGAGGCAAATCGAACACCGGGGAGCTGTTTTTT.